This note documents a single TCR beta chain sequence. What it binds is not known. These data come from a study of Ad26.COV2.S vaccination and SARS-CoV-2 variants. Study-wide results and limits: Placebo recipients showed lower spike-specific TCR breadth than vaccinees. Total T cell responses were possibly underestimated by TCR breadth and depth analyses. Across vaccine and placebo recipients, the breadth of non-spike TCRs was similar. Reports say spike-specific CD8+ and CD4+ T cell responses covered substantial breadth after vaccination.

TCRdb's copy holds only in-frame clones and misses some; the assay was immunoSEQ multiplex PCR. There are about 180,000 clones in the sample; around 90% occur only once, and more than 4.5% lies in the top ten. Sequenced here: peripheral blood, sampled after recovery from COVID-19. This TCR was recovered from a human donor who had recovered from COVID-19.

The DNA of the CDR3 is TGCAGCGTGTGGACAGGGAGGGATTCTGGGGCCAACGTCCTGACTTTC. Its translation is CSVWTGRDSGANVLTF. The chain couples TRBV29-1 to TRBJ2-6, with D maybe TRBD1 (8 bases). Germline assignment: CDR1 SQVTM and CDR2 ANQGSEA. The CDR3 covers 16 residues. V was pared by 6 bases and J by 1 base, with 16 bases between.